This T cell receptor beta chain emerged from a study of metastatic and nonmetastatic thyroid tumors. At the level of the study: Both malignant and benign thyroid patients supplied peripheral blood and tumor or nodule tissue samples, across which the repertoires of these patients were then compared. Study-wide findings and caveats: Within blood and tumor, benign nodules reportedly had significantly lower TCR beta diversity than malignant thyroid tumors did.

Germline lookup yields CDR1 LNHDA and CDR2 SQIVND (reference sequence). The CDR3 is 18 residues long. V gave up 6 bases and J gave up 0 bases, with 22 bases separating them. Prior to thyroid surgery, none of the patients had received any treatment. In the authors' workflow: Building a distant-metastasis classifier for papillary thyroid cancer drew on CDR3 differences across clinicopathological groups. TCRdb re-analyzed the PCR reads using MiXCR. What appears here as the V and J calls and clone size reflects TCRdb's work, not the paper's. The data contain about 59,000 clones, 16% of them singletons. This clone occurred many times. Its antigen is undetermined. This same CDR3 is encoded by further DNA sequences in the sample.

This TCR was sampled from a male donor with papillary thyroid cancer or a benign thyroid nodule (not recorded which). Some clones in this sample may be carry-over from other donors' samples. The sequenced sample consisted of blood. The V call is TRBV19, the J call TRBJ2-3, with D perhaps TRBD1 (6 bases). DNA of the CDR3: TGTGCCAGTAGCACCCTTCGACAGGCGCGTAGGAGCACAGATACGCAGTATTTT. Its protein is CASSTLRQARRSTDTQYF.